The clone carrying this T cell receptor beta chain was seen a single time. Its target is not known. This entry comes from a study of cytomegalovirus exposure and HLA in healthy donors. Study-wide results and limits: Presence/absence analyses supposed approximately even sequencing depth among donors.

PCR was performed using 60 Vbeta and 13 Jbeta primers. Data came from immunoSEQ multiplex PCR; TCRdb stores just in-frame clones and leaves some out. This sample carries about 130,000 clones, about 74% of them seen once, and the ten largest clones take about 6%. It was healthy bone marrow donors who served as donors. The V gene's germline CDR1 is SEHNR and CDR2 FQNEAQ (reference sequence). CDR3 size: 15 residues. V trimming: 4 bases; J trimming: 3 bases; junction bases outside the gene matches: 4. The receptor comes from a woman between 45 and 65 years old in good health and CMV-seropositive. The J gene is TRBJ2-7, the V gene TRBV7-9, with TRBD2 matching over 12 bases. Input material: PBMCs. The CDR3 loop reads CASSWTSGVYYEQYF. The CDR3 coding sequence is TGTGCCAGCAGCTGGACTAGCGGGGTTTACTACGAGCAGTACTTC.